The present TCR beta chain was sequenced within a study of T cells after yellow fever vaccination. Overall study results and limits: Weaker overall was a secondary response that nonetheless peaked faster, on day 5 versus 15. Repertoires sorted by FACS could include abundant clonotypes that are contaminants from the bulk population.

Germline lookup yields CDR1 SGHTA and CDR2 FQGNSA. This CDR3 is 15 amino acids long. Unmatched junction bases numbered 7, after V lost 5 bases and J lost 6 bases. A remark on this clonotype: Its antigen is as yet unknown.

TCR cDNA, made by 5'RACE template switching, carried an added universal primer site and UMIs. Each CDR3 protein is one row after TCRdb ran MiXCR on the 5' RACE reads. The sample carries approximately 330,000 distinct CDR3 sequences, around 12% recorded once. The TCR was taken from a man aged 18 to 35 who received the YFV17D yellow fever vaccine. The specimen was CD4+ T cells sorted from PBMCs, collected 15 days after the yellow fever booster vaccination. V and J are TRBV7-2 and TRBJ2-2, with TRBD1 matching over 9 bases. This chain's CDR3 is CASSPTGGTAGELFF. The CDR3 nucleotides read TGTGCCAGCAGCCCCACAGGGGGCACTGCCGGGGAGCTGTTTTTT.